This T cell receptor (beta chain) comes out of a study of neoadjuvant anti-PD-1 for oral cavity cancer. Using immunoSEQ multiplex PCR, the repertoire was profiled, and TCRdb retains in-frame clones only, with some absent. Of about 72,000 clones in the sample, about 85% were seen once. Stated time point: after neoadjuvant nivolumab, at surgical resection. The specimen was PBMCs, collected after nivolumab (anti-PD-1) treatment. This TCR was sampled from a person aged 40 to 85 with oral cavity squamous cell carcinoma.

The CDR3 nucleotides read TGTGCCAGCAGCTTAGGGGGACTAGGACCAGATACGCAGTATTTT. Its protein is CASSLGGLGPDTQYF. The V and J genes are TRBV7-3 and TRBJ2-3; TRBD2 agrees at 8 bases. Germline CDR1 SGHTA, CDR2 FQGTGA. After removal of 2 bases from V and 4 bases from J, the junction contained 5 bases not matched to a gene. CDR3 length: 15 amino acids.